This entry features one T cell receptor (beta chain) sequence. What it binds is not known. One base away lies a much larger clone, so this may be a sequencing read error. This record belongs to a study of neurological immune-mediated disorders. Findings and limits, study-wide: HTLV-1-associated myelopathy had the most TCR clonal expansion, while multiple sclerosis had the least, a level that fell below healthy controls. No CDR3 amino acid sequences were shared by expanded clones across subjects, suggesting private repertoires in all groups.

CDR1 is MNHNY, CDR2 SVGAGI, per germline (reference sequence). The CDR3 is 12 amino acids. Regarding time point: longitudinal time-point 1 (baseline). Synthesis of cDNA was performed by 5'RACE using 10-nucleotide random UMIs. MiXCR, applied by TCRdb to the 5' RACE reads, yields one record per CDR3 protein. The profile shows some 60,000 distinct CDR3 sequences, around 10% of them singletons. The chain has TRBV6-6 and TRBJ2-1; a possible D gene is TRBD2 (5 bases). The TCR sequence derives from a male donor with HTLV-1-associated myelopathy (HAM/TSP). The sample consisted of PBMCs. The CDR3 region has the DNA TGTGCCAGCCTTCGTGACTACGATGAGCAGTTCTTC. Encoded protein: CASLRDYDEQFF.